This T cell receptor (beta chain) was retrieved from a study of cytomegalovirus exposure and HLA in healthy donors. Study overall: When over 300 donors were genotyped, approximately 80% of them were found to fall in the Caucasian-associated ancestry cluster. Findings and limits, study-wide: CMV serostatus was the sole immune exposure data available. Researchers reported from a later analysis that most CMV-associated TCR beta chains appeared HLA-restricted.

The study ran its PCR with 60 Vbeta and 13 Jbeta primers. TCRdb's table, derived via immunoSEQ multiplex PCR, lists solely in-frame clones and lacks some. The sample yields 150,000 to 200,000 clones, 70% to 80% seen once. The germline gives CDR1 SGHRS, CDR2 YFSETQ. J was trimmed by 5 bases and V by 2 bases; bases with no gene match: 4. The CDR3 loop spans 15 amino acids. This clone was seen more than once but under ten times. No antigen is known for it. The sample contains more than one DNA sequence encoding this CDR3. The clonotype originates from a man aged 40-50 years in good health and CMV-seronegative. The V call is TRBV5-1, the J call TRBJ2-2; 9 bases align to TRBD2. Input material: PBMCs. This chain's CDR3 is CASSFLAGGTGELFF. The DNA of the CDR3 is TGCGCCAGCAGCTTTCTCGCGGGAGGGACCGGGGAGCTGTTTTTT.